This T cell receptor beta chain was retrieved from a study of OX40 agonist ivuxolimab in advanced cancers. Broader study findings: Also present in some nonresponders was a low level of normalized T-cell clonal expansion. Partial responders receiving 0.1-3.0 mg/kg showed among the lowest clonal expansion.

Blood samples were obtained at baseline, cycle 4 day 1, and cycle 7 day 1. The data were produced by immunoSEQ multiplex PCR, yet TCRdb's version contains in-frame clones alone and is incomplete. The table records nearly 60,000 clones, more than 80% of them present only once. This clone was picked up one time. Its antigen remains unknown. The origin of this receptor is an adult with an advanced solid tumor such as melanoma, head and neck, liver or kidney cancer. Sequenced material: CD4+ or CD8+ T cells sorted from blood, taken in a trial of the OX40 agonist ivuxolimab.

Here the CDR3 reads CASSPGTGGYQPQHF. CDR3 bases: TGTGCCAGTAGTCCCGGGACAGGCGGGTATCAGCCCCAGCATTTT. V and J are TRBV19 and TRBJ1-5, with 8 bases lining up with TRBD1. V lost 5 bases and J lost 5; bases outside the gene matches: 8. Germline loops: CDR1 LNHDA, CDR2 SQIVND (reference sequence). CDR3 length: 15 residues.